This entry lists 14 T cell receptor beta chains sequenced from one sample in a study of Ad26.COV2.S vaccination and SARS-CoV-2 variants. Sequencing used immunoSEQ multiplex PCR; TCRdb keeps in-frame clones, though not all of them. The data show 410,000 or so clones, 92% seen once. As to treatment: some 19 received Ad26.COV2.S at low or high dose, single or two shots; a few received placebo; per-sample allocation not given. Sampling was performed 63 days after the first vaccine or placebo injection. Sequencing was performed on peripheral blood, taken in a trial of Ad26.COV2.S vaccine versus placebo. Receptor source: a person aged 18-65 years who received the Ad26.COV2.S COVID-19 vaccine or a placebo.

Here the CDR3 reads CASSSQDDRGPHLSYEQYF. CDR3 nucleotides: TGCGCCAGCAGCTCACAGGATGACAGGGGGCCCCATCTTAGCTACGAGCAGTACTTC. The chain is built from TRBV5-1 and TRBJ2-7, with TRBD1 identical over 10 bases. Germline assignment: CDR1 SGHRS and CDR2 YFSETQ. The trim removed 3 bases at V and 3 bases at J, leaving 18 bases unmatched. The CDR3 is 19 residues long.

The CDR3 region has the DNA TGTGCCAGCAGCACCCTTCGGACAGCGGGGAACACTGAAGCTTTCTTT. It specifies CASSTLRTAGNTEAFF. J is TRBJ1-1 and V is TRBV7-9; possibly TRBD1 for D (6 bases). The CDR3 has 16 amino acids. Germline CDR1 and CDR2: SEHNR and FQNEAQ (reference sequence). With 5 bases removed from V and 1 base from J, the gap between germline ends came to 17 bases.

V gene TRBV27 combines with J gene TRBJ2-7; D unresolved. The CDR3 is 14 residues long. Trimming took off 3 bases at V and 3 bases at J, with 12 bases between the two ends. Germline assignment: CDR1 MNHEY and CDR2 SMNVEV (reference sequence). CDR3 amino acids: CASSFAGHIYEQYF. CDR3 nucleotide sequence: TGTGCCAGCAGTTTCGCCGGGCATATCTACGAGCAGTACTTC.

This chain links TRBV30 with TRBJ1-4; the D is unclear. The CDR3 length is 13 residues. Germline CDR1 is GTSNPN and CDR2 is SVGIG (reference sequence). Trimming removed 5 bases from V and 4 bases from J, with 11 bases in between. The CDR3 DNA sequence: TGTGCCTGGGGAGGGCCTTATAATGAAAAACTGTTTTTT. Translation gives CAWGGPYNEKLFF.

The CDR3 here is CASSYDAGGTDTQYF. The CDR3 region has the DNA TGTGCCAGCAGTTACGATGCGGGGGGCACAGATACGCAGTATTTT. The chain has TRBV6-5 and TRBJ2-3, with 7 nucleotides matching TRBD2. The V segment lost 2 bases and the J segment 1 base; nucleotides outside the gene matches: 3. This CDR3 has 15 amino acids. The V gene's germline CDR1 is MNHEY and CDR2 SVGAGI.

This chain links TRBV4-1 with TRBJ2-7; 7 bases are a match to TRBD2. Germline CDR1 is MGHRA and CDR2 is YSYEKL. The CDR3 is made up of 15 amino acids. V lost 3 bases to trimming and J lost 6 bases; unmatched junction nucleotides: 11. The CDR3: CASSQTGEGVLEQYF. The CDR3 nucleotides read TGCGCCAGCAGCCAGACCGGGGAGGGCGTTCTCGAGCAGTACTTC.

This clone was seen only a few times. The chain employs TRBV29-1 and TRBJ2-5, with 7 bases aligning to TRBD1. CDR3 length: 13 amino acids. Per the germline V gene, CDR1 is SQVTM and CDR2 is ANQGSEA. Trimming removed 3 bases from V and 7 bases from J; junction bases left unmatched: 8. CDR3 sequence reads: CSVDSTGARTQYF. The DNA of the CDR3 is TGCAGCGTTGACAGTACAGGGGCGAGGACCCAGTACTTC. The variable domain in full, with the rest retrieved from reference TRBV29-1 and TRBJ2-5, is SAVISQKPSRDICQRGTSLTIQCQVDSQVTMMFWYRQQPGQSLTLIATANQGSEATYESGFVIDKFPISRPNLTFSTLTVSNMSPEDSSIYLCSVDSTGARTQYFGPGTRLLVL.

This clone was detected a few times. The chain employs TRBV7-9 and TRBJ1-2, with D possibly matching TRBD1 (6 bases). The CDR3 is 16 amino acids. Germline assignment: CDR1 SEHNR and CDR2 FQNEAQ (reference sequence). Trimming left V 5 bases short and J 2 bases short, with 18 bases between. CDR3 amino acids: CASSLSSAGENYGYTF. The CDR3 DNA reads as TGTGCCAGCAGCCTAAGCTCGGCAGGGGAAAACTATGGCTACACCTTC.

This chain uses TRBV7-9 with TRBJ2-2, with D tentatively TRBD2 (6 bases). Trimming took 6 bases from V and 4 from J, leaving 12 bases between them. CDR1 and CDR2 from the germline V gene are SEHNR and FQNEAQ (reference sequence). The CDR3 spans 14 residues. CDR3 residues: CASSRLGGTGELFF. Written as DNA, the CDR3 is TGTGCCAGCAGTCGCCTGGGGGGCACCGGGGAGCTGTTTTTT.

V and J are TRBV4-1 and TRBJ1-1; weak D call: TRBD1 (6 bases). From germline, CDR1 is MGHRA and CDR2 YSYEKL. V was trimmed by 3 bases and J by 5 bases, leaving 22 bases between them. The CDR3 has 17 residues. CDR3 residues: CASSQGTGTPKRTEAFF. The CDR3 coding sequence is TGCGCCAGCAGCCAGGGTACCGGGACACCAAAGAGGACTGAAGCTTTCTTT.

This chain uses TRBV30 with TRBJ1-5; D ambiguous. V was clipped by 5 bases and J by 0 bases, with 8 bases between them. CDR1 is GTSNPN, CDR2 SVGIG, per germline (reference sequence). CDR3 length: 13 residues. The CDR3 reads CAWGTFSNQPQHF. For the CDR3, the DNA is TGTGCCTGGGGAACCTTTAGCAATCAGCCCCAGCATTTT.

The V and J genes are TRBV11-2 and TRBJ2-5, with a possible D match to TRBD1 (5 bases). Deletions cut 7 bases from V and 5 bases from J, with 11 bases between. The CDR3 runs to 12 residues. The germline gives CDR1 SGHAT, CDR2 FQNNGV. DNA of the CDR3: TGTGCCAGCACCATCAAGGGGGAGACCCAGTACTTC. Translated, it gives CASTIKGETQYF.

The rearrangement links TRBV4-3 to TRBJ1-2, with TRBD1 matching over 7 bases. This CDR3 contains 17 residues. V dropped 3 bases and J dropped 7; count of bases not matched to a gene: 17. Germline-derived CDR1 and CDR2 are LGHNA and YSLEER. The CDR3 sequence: CASSQRTTGAGLGGYTF. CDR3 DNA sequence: TGCGCCAGCAGCCAGCGAACCACAGGGGCGGGGCTGGGTGGCTACACCTTC.

The CDR3 loop reads CASGTGVSYEQYF. As DNA, the CDR3 is TGTGCCAGCGGGACAGGGGTCTCCTACGAGCAGTACTTC. This rearrangement joins TRBV14 to TRBJ2-7, with TRBD1 matching over 10 bases. Germline V CDR1 and CDR2: SGHDN, FVKESK. Trimming cost V 8 bases and J 0 bases; bases outside gene matches: 1. The CDR3 length is 13 residues.